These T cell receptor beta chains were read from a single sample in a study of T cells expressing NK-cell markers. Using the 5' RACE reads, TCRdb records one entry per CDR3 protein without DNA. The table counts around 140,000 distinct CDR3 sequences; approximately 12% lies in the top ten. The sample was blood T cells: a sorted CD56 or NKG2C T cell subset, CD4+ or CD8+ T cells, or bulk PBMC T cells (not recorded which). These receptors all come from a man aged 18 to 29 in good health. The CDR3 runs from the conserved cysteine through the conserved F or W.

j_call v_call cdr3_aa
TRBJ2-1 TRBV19 CASSIQAGGNEQFF
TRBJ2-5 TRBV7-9 CASSYPGTRETQYF
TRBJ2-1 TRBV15 CATSTFVRGEQFF
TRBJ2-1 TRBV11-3 CASSHDRGFNNEQFF
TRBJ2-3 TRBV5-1 CASSFGLAGEISTDTQYF
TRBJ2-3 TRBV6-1 CASSPTWGQITDTQYF
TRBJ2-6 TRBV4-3 CASSQDSARGGPGANVLTF
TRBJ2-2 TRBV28 CASTILTGSGELFF
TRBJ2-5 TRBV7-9 CASKTSGTQETQYF
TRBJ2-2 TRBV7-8 CASFPNAGGTGELFF
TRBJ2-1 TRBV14 CASSQGRLPYHEQFF
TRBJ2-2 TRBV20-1 CSASPNSLRPGELFF
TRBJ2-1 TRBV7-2 CASMIADYNEQFF
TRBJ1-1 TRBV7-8 CASSLVLLGVRRAFF
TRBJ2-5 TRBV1 CTSCGTSPPFGETQYF
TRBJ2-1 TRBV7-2 CASSLPTSGRTNYNEQFF
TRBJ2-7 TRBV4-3 CASSQAAGQVYEQYF
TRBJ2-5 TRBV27 CASSQGEYQETQYF
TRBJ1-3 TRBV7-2 CASSYRGSGNTIYF
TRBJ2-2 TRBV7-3 CASSFIPEINTGELFF
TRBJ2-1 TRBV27 CASSLGLAAFDEQFF
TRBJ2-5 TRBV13 CASSPGPSGETQYF
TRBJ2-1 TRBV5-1 CASSDRTIFWFF
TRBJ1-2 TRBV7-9 CASSLAEHNNYGYTF
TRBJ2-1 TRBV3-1 CASSPFRDMVPEQFF
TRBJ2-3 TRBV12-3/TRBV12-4 CASSSGTGGTDTQYF
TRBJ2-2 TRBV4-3 CASSQARLTGELFF
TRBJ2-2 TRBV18 CASPGLLTGELFF
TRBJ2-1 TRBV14 CASSHDRLSYNEQFF
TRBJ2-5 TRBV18 CASSPPAQAQETQYF
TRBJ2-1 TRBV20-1 CSAAVTGTSGRAPYNEQFF
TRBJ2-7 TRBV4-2 CASSQESGTLSSYEQYF
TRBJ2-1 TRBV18 CASSPPFSDEQFF
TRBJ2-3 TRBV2 CASPRTDPSTDTQYF
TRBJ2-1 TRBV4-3 CASSEDSTGGYNEQFF
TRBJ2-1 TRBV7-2 CASNSGLVDEQFF
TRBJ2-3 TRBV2 CASRDHSHSTDTQYF
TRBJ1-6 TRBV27 CASSAGGNSPLHF
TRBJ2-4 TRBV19 CASSPGHIQYF
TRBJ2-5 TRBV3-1 CATRLREKSVETQYF
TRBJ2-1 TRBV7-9 CASSVGIPQFF
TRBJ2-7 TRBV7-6 CASSSNAEGPYEQYF
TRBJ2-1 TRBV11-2 CASSLGDTNYNEQFF
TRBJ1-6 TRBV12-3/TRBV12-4 CASSVGIRDSPLHF
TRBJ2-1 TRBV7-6 CASSSLSYNEQFF